Below are 27 T cell receptor beta chains sequenced from a single sample in a study of cytomegalovirus exposure and HLA in healthy donors. It was with 60 Vbeta and 13 Jbeta primers that the PCR ran. This table comes from immunoSEQ multiplex PCR, and its TCRdb copy is limited to in-frame clones, with some not included. Found here are about 150,000 clones, less than 85% of them singletons; the top ten hold approximately 6%. The specimen was PBMCs. These receptors all stem from a man aged 45 to 65 in good health and CMV-seropositive.

The chain joins TRBV7-9 to TRBJ1-2, with unresolved D. V was pared by 1 base and J by 5 bases, with 17 bases between. The CDR3 is made up of 16 amino acids. CDR1 is SEHNR, CDR2 FQNEAQ, per germline (reference sequence). The CDR3 DNA reads TGTGCCAGCAGCTTAGATTTCGGGGTAGATTCATATGGCTACACCTTC. Its translation: CASSLDFGVDSYGYTF.

This clone has a single count. A read error may account for a junction end that differs from germline. The gene calls are TRBV7-9 and TRBJ2-7; 8 nucleotides line up with TRBD2. Germline V gene data show CDR1 as SEHNR and CDR2 as FQNEAQ (reference sequence). CDR3 length: 15 residues. In DNA form, the CDR3 reads TGTTCCAGCAGCTTAGCTGCGGGAGGACCCTACGAGCAGTACTTC. It encodes CSSSLAAGGPYEQYF.

This chain joins TRBV5-4 and TRBJ2-2, with D perhaps TRBD1 (6 bases). The CDR3 covers 15 residues. Trimming removed 4 bases at V and 0 bases at J, with 10 bases between. In germline, CDR1 is SGHNT, CDR2 YYREEE (reference sequence). The CDR3 sequence: CASSPWGPNTGELFF. In DNA form, the CDR3 reads TGTGCCAGCAGCCCGTGGGGGCCGAACACCGGGGAGCTGTTTTTT. The complete variable domain, with remaining parts taken from reference TRBV5-4 and TRBJ2-2, reads ETGVTQSPTHLIKTRGQQVTLRCSSQSGHNTVSWYQQALGQGPQFIFQYYREEENGRGNFPPRFSGLQFPNYSSELNVNALELDDSALYLCASSPWGPNTGELFFGEGSRLTVL.

In this sample, this clone turned up many times. J is TRBJ2-7 and V is TRBV7-8, with a weak D call TRBD2 (5 bases). The CDR3 has 15 amino acids. Between the trimmed V and J ends, which lost 0 bases and 2 bases, there was a span of 11 bases. Germline CDR1 and CDR2: SGHVS and FQNEAQ. DNA for the CDR3: TGTGCCAGCAGCTTAGCTGGAGGATCGACCTACGAGCAGTACTTC. Amino acid sequence: CASSLAGGSTYEQYF.

This rearrangement joins TRBV6-5 to TRBJ1-2; D may be TRBD1 (5 bases). This CDR3 has 16 residues. V gave up 0 bases and J gave up 7 bases, with 18 bases separating them. Germline CDR1 is MNHEY and CDR2 is SVGAGI. The CDR3 spells CASSYSKNLGGGGYTF. As DNA, the CDR3 is TGTGCCAGCAGTTACTCGAAAAATCTCGGGGGAGGTGGCTACACCTTC.

V gene TRBV2 combines with J gene TRBJ2-2; 8 positions match TRBD2. There are 16 residues in the CDR3. Germline assignment: CDR1 SNHLY and CDR2 FYNNEI. J was trimmed by 5 bases and V by 6 bases; bases with no gene match: 11. CDR3 residues: CASRSGGNRKTGELFF. Here the CDR3 DNA reads TGTGCCAGCAGGTCGGGAGGGAATAGAAAGACCGGGGAGCTGTTTTTT.

The rearrangement uses TRBV7-6 and TRBJ2-5; D perhaps matches TRBD2 (5 bases). Trimming pared 0 bases from V and 5 bases from J, leaving 13 bases between. CDR1 is SGHVS, CDR2 FNYEAQ, per germline. The CDR3 has 15 amino acids. CDR3 DNA sequence: TGTGCCAGCAGCTTAGCGACCGGGGTCTCGGAGACCCAGTACTTC. This codes for CASSLATGVSETQYF. Variable domain in full (rest from reference TRBV7-6 and TRBJ2-5): GAGVSQSPRYKVTKRGQDVALRCDPISGHVSLYWYRQALGQGPEFLTYFNYEAQQDKSGLPNDRFSAERPEGSISTLTIQRTEQRDSAMYRCASSLATGVSETQYFGPGTRLLVL.

CDR3 DNA sequence: TGTGCCCTACAAGACAGGACGAACACTGAAGCTTTCTTT. Amino acids: CALQDRTNTEAFF. This chain links TRBV2 with TRBJ1-1; D is perhaps TRBD1 (6 bases). Trimming pared 11 bases from V and 1 base from J, leaving 14 bases between. The germline V gene has CDR1 SNHLY and CDR2 FYNNEI. This CDR3 has 13 residues.

The CDR3 DNA follows: TGTGCCAGCAGCAGAGTAGGGGCTGATGCCTACAATGAGCAGTTCTTC. It codes for CASSRVGADAYNEQFF. The chain couples TRBV21-1 to TRBJ2-1; TRBD1 reflects the table's D call only, with no check against the DNA. TRBV21-1 is reported as a pseudogene. The CDR3 is 16 residues long.

The chain couples TRBV10-3 to TRBJ1-5, with 8 positions matching TRBD1. Germline CDR1 and CDR2: ENHRY and SYGVKD. The length of the CDR3 is 14 residues. V dropped 6 bases and J dropped 3; count of bases not matched to a gene: 4. CDR3 protein: CAIRSGGLNQPQHF. In nucleotides, the CDR3 is TGTGCCATCAGGTCAGGGGGCCTCAATCAGCCCCAGCATTTT.

The chain has TRBV2 and TRBJ2-7, with a weak D call TRBD2 (5 bases). Germline V gives CDR1 SNHLY, CDR2 FYNNEI. V was shortened by 6 bases and J by 2 bases, with 11 bases between the two germline ends. This CDR3 spans 13 amino acids. The DNA for the CDR3 is TGTGCCAGCAGCGGACTGATAACCTACGAGCAGTACTTC. Translating gives CASSGLITYEQYF.

The chain combines TRBV6-5 with TRBJ2-1; 9 bases fit TRBD1. Trimming took 2 bases from V and 14 from J; bases not matched to a gene: 1. The CDR3 extends over 11 amino acids. Germline V gene sequence: CDR1 MNHEY, CDR2 SVGAGI. CDR3 region: CASSYGTGKFF. CDR3 sequence (DNA): TGTGCCAGCAGTTACGGGACAGGGAAGTTCTTC.

The chain combines TRBV12-5 with TRBJ2-1; unclear D gene. Trimming left V 3 bases short and J 5 bases short, with 5 bases between. Germline assignment: CDR1 LGHNT and CDR2 FRNRAP. This CDR3 comprises 12 residues. For the CDR3, the DNA is TGTGCTAGTGGTTTACGCGACAATGAGCAGTTCTTC. Translated, it gives CASGLRDNEQFF.

This chain joins TRBV7-8 and TRBJ2-3, with D uncertain. This CDR3 spans 13 amino acids. Germline CDR1 and CDR2: SGHVS and FQNEAQ. Trimming took 3 bases from V and 2 from J, leaving 6 bases between them. The CDR3: CASSFPDTDTQYF. CDR3 bases: TGTGCCAGCAGCTTTCCAGACACAGATACGCAGTATTTT.

The J gene is TRBJ1-1, the V gene TRBV13; D call uncertain. The CDR3 totals 13 residues. Looked up from germline, CDR1 is PRHDT and CDR2 is FYEKMQ (reference sequence). V was trimmed by 3 bases and J by 3 bases, leaving 8 bases between them. The CDR3 nucleotides read TGTGCCAGCAGCTTTATTTCCTACACTGAAGCTTTCTTT. Protein product: CASSFISYTEAFF. Variable domain in full (rest from reference TRBV13 and TRBJ1-1): AAGVIQSPRHLIKEKRETATLKCYPIPRHDTVYWYQQGPGQDPQFLISFYEKMQSDKGSIPDRFSAQQFSDYHSELNMSSLELGDSALYFCASSFISYTEAFFGQGTRLTVV.

The rearrangement uses TRBV15 and TRBJ2-3; TRBD2 agrees at 7 bases. CDR1 and CDR2 from the germline V gene are LNHNV and YYDKDF (reference sequence). After removal of 5 bases from V and 2 bases from J, the junction contained 7 bases not matched to a gene. CDR3 length: 15 amino acids. Here the CDR3 DNA reads TGTGCCACCAGCCCCGGGGAGGGTCACACAGATACGCAGTATTTT. Translated, it gives CATSPGEGHTDTQYF.

V gene TRBV14 combines with J gene TRBJ1-4; 9 bases agree with TRBD1. Germline-derived CDR1 and CDR2 are SGHDN and FVKESK. This CDR3 is 16 amino acids long. The trim removed 4 bases at V and 8 bases at J, leaving 11 bases unmatched. The CDR3 loop reads CASSRTTGGAGEKLFF. In DNA form, the CDR3 reads TGTGCCAGCAGCCGCACCACAGGGGGCGCGGGCGAAAAACTGTTTTTT.

This chain connects TRBV30 to TRBJ2-2; 7 bases line up with TRBD2. CDR1 and CDR2 from the germline V gene are GTSNPN and SVGIG (reference sequence). V was clipped by 1 base and J by 0 bases; unmatched bases: 5. CDR3 size: 16 residues. The DNA of the CDR3 is TGTGCCTGGAGTGATCTAGCGGAGTCGAACACCGGGGAGCTGTTTTTT. Translated, it gives CAWSDLAESNTGELFF.

V gene TRBV14 combines with J gene TRBJ2-3; 8 bases map to TRBD2. The CDR3 has 15 residues. Germline CDR1 reads SGHDN; CDR2 reads FVKESK. J lost 4 bases, V lost 0 bases, and 3 bases had no gene match. CDR3 residues: CASSQETSVPDTQYF. CDR3 nucleotide sequence: TGTGCCAGCAGCCAAGAGACTAGCGTCCCAGATACGCAGTATTTT.

The chain is built from TRBV4-2 and TRBJ2-1, with D unclear. The CDR3 has 15 residues. Trimming took 1 base from V and 2 from J, leaving 9 bases between them. Germline CDR1 is LGHNA and CDR2 is YNFKEQ. CDR3 residues: CASSQGLNAYNEQFF. The CDR3 bases are TGTGCCAGCAGCCAAGGACTTAACGCCTACAATGAGCAGTTCTTC.

The V call is TRBV10-2, the J call TRBJ1-4; D not certain. The CDR3 runs 15 residues. The V end was cut by 5 bases, the J end by 4 bases, with 14 bases between. Germline-derived CDR1 and CDR2 are WSHSY and SAAADI. The chain's CDR3 is CASSPADGRNEKLFF. Written as DNA, the CDR3 is TGCGCCAGCAGTCCCGCTGATGGGCGTAATGAAAAACTGTTTTTT.

This clone was seen a few times. The rearrangement uses TRBV28 and TRBJ2-1; D is undetermined. The length of the CDR3 is 11 residues. V gave up 3 bases and J gave up 5 bases, with 2 bases separating them. Per the germline V gene, CDR1 is MDHEN and CDR2 is SYDVKM. The CDR3, as DNA: TGTGCCAGCAGTTTCGACAATGAGCAGTTCTTC. The encoded protein is CASSFDNEQFF.

The J gene is TRBJ2-1, the V gene TRBV9; TRBD1 matches at 9 bases. The CDR3 runs to 14 residues. In germline, CDR1 is SGDLS, CDR2 YYNGEE. The ends lost 7 bases at V and 4 bases at J; junction bases unmatched: 6. For the CDR3, the DNA is TGTGCCAGCGCAAGGACAGGGGTATACAATGAGCAGTTCTTC. Encoded protein: CASARTGVYNEQFF.

The rearrangement uses TRBV14 and TRBJ2-2, with unresolved D. This CDR3 spans 13 amino acids. V was shortened by 1 base and J by 6 bases, with 6 bases between the two germline ends. Germline V gene data show CDR1 as SGHDN and CDR2 as FVKESK. CDR3 nucleotides: TGTGCCAGCAGCCAAGTTCAGGCCGGGGAGCTGTTTTTT. Its protein is CASSQVQAGELFF.

V is TRBV15 and J is TRBJ1-6; tentative D call: TRBD1 (6 bases). This CDR3 has 16 residues. The germline V gene has CDR1 LNHNV and CDR2 YYDKDF (reference sequence). Trimming pared 0 bases from V and 6 bases from J, leaving 12 bases between. This chain's CDR3 is CATSRDPDRANSPLHF. CDR3 sequence (DNA): TGTGCCACCAGCAGAGACCCGGACAGAGCTAATTCACCCCTCCACTTT. Combining the CDR3 with reference TRBV15 and TRBJ1-6 gives the whole variable domain DAMVIQNPRYQVTQFGKPVTLSCSQTLNHNVMYWYQQKSSQAPKLLFHYYDKDFNNEADTPDNFQSRRPNTSFCFLDIRSPGLGDTAMYLCATSRDPDRANSPLHFGNGTRLTVT.

The V gene is TRBV15, the J gene TRBJ2-7; D is ambiguous. Germline V gives CDR1 LNHNV, CDR2 YYDKDF (reference sequence). The CDR3 extends over 11 amino acids. V lost 4 bases to trimming and J lost 4 bases, with 5 bases between them. As DNA, the CDR3 is TGTGCCACCAGCATGGCATACGAGCAGTACTTC. Residues: CATSMAYEQYF.

The chain carries TRBV9 and TRBJ2-3; 9 nucleotides agree with TRBD2. Germline-derived CDR1 and CDR2 are SGDLS and YYNGEE. This CDR3 comprises 18 residues. Unmatched junction bases numbered 14, after V lost 0 bases and J lost 6 bases. The CDR3 region is CASSVGHSGSIIMDTQYF. The DNA of the CDR3 is TGTGCCAGCAGCGTAGGACATAGCGGGAGCATAATCATGGATACGCAGTATTTT.